These 30 T cell receptor beta chains originate from one sample sequenced in a study of T cell responses to AZD1222 COVID-19 vaccine. Sequencing used immunoSEQ multiplex PCR; TCRdb keeps in-frame clones, though not all of them. The sample shows 130,000 to 150,000 clones, 90% to 95% of them seen only once. The sample consisted of peripheral blood, taken on day 0 of AZD1222 vaccination. The receptors come from an adult in good health.

The V and J genes are TRBV7-2 and TRBJ2-7; TRBD2 matches at 9 bases. The ends lost 5 bases at V and 6 bases at J; junction bases unmatched: 20. Looked up from germline, CDR1 is SGHTA and CDR2 is FQGNSA. This CDR3 region has 18 residues. CDR3 bases: TGTGCCAGCAGCCCCCATTGGGCGGGGGGGGGTTTGTCTGTCGAGCAGTACTTC. Translating it yields CASSPHWAGGGLSVEQYF.

The chain uses TRBV4-1 and TRBJ2-3; perhaps TRBD2 as D (6 bases). Germline-derived CDR1 and CDR2 are MGHRA and YSYEKL. CDR3 length: 16 residues. V shed 1 base and J shed 2 bases, with 13 bases lying between them. The CDR3 bases are TGCGCCAGCAGCCAAGGTCGGGGAGGTTCCACAGATACGCAGTATTTT. Its translation is CASSQGRGGSTDTQYF.

The chain has TRBV5-6 and TRBJ1-2; 10 bases agree with TRBD1. The CDR3 loop spans 16 amino acids. CDR1 is SGHDT and CDR2 is YYEEEE in the germline V gene. V trimming: 3 bases; J trimming: 4 bases; junction bases outside the gene matches: 9. The CDR3 coding sequence is TGTGCCAGCAGCTATCCGGGACAGGGGAAAATCTATGGCTACACCTTC. Its protein product is CASSYPGQGKIYGYTF.

This chain joins TRBV5-5 and TRBJ2-5, with 7 bases lining up with TRBD2. The CDR3 is 14 residues long. The V and J ends lost 4 bases and 2 bases, in that order; junction bases with no gene match: 5. CDR1 is SGHKS, CDR2 YYEKEE, per germline (reference sequence). The CDR3 protein is CASSPGTTQETQYF. The DNA of the CDR3 is TGTGCCAGCAGCCCGGGGACTACGCAAGAGACCCAGTACTTC.

The chain joins TRBV5-6 to TRBJ2-5, with 7 positions matching TRBD2. Losses at the gene ends were 6 bases for V and 5 bases for J; bases not matched to a gene: 10. Germline V gene sequence: CDR1 SGHDT, CDR2 YYEEEE. This CDR3 region has 14 residues. The CDR3 protein is CASTRGAGLETQYF. DNA for the CDR3: TGTGCCAGCACCCGCGGAGCGGGGTTGGAGACCCAGTACTTC.

The chain carries TRBV2 and TRBJ2-7; weak D call: TRBD2 (7 bases). This CDR3 spans 14 amino acids. Germline values: CDR1 SNHLY, CDR2 FYNNEI. Trimming shortened V by 8 bases and J by 2 bases, and 16 bases separated the two germline ends. This CDR3 is CASYRGGLTYEQYF. CDR3 DNA: TGTGCCAGCTATAGGGGGGGGTTAACCTACGAGCAGTACTTC.

The rearrangement joins TRBV11-3 to TRBJ2-2; tentatively, D is TRBD1 or TRBD2 (5 bases each). The ends were cut back, 2 bases at V and 3 bases at J, with 25 bases in the middle. In germline, CDR1 is SGHNT, CDR2 YENEEA. This CDR3 has 20 amino acids. This chain's CDR3 is CASSLRGVTASRGYTGELFF. CDR3 in DNA: TGTGCCAGCAGCTTACGAGGGGTCACAGCCTCCCGAGGTTACACCGGGGAGCTGTTTTTT.

In the case of this clone: One end of the junction is discordant with germline, which a read error may explain. The chain couples TRBV7-7 to TRBJ2-5; 10 nucleotides agree with TRBD2. The length of the CDR3 is 15 residues. The germline V gene encodes CDR1 SSHAT and CDR2 FNYEAQ (reference sequence). The CDR3 region has the DNA TGTGCTAGCAGCTTAAATAGCGGGGGGCAAGAGACCCAGTACTTC. This encodes CASSLNSGGQETQYF.

This chain uses TRBV5-1 with TRBJ1-1; D may be TRBD1 (5 bases). Germline V gives CDR1 SGHRS, CDR2 YFSETQ. This CDR3 region has 13 residues. V gave up 1 base and J gave up 4 bases, with 8 bases separating them. The CDR3, as DNA: TGCGCCAGCAGCTTGTGGCAGGGCACTGAAGCTTTCTTT. Protein product: CASSLWQGTEAFF.

Only one count was recorded for this clone. This chain uses TRBV3-1 (or the pseudogene TRBV3-2) with TRBJ1-5; no definite D call. The germline V and J ends were trimmed by 0 bases and 4 bases, with 7 bases remaining between them. The CDR3 has 14 amino acids. CDR1 LGHDT and CDR2 YNNKEL come from the germline V gene (reference sequence). CDR3: CASSQDTGNQPQHF. As DNA, the CDR3 is TGTGCCAGCAGCCAAGATACGGGGAATCAGCCCCAGCATTTT.

The chain recombines TRBV5-1 with TRBJ1-4, with a possible D match to TRBD1 (5 bases). Germline V gene data show CDR1 as SGHRS and CDR2 as YFSETQ. This CDR3 is built from 15 residues. Trimming shortened V by 0 bases and J by 8 bases, and 14 bases separated the two germline ends. The CDR3 bases are TGCGCCAGCAGCTTGGCGGGACGTTCGAAAGAAAAACTGTTTTTT. This translates into CASSLAGRSKEKLFF. The full variable domain, rest sourced from reference TRBV5-1 and TRBJ1-4, is KAGVTQTPRYLIKTRGQQVTLSCSPISGHRSVSWYQQTPGQGLQFLFEYFSETQRNKGNFPGRFSGRQFSNSRSEMNVSTLELGDSALYLCASSLAGRSKEKLFFGSGTQLSVL.

This clone was seen only once. The chain recombines TRBV4-3 with TRBJ2-7; D is possibly TRBD2 (7 bases). V lost 0 bases, J lost 2 bases, and 14 bases lay in between. Germline CDR1 and CDR2: LGHNA and YSLEER. This CDR3 has 16 amino acids. The DNA of the CDR3 is TGCGCCAGCAGCCAAGAGTTAGGGGGGGGAACCTACGAGCAGTACTTC. Amino acid sequence: CASSQELGGGTYEQYF.

The rearrangement uses TRBV4-3 and TRBJ2-1; 10 bases map to TRBD2. The CDR3 totals 16 residues. V shed 0 bases, J shed 8 bases, and the junction held 7 bases outside the gene matches. CDR1 is LGHNA, CDR2 YSLEER, per germline. CDR3 protein: CASSQESGRAADEQFF. In DNA form, the CDR3 reads TGCGCCAGCAGCCAAGAAAGCGGGAGGGCCGCAGATGAGCAGTTCTTC.

This chain links TRBV5-4 with TRBJ1-5, with D possibly TRBD1 on 6 matching bases. The germline CDR1 and CDR2 sequences are SGHNT and YYREEE (reference sequence). V shed 5 bases and J shed 7 bases, with 19 bases lying between them. This CDR3 is 15 amino acids long. The CDR3 sequence: CASSNRQEAGQPQHF. The CDR3, as DNA: TGTGCCAGCAGTAACCGACAGGAGGCAGGACAGCCCCAGCATTTT. The full variable domain, completed using reference TRBV5-4 and TRBJ1-5, is ETGVTQSPTHLIKTRGQQVTLRCSSQSGHNTVSWYQQALGQGPQFIFQYYREEENGRGNFPPRFSGLQFPNYSSELNVNALELDDSALYLCASSNRQEAGQPQHFGDGTRLSIL.

This chain connects TRBV29-1 to TRBJ1-3; no clear D. This CDR3 is built from 11 residues. Germline values: CDR1 SQVTM, CDR2 ANQGSEA. Trimming shortened V by 3 bases and J by 3 bases, and 3 bases separated the two germline ends. The CDR3 coding sequence is TGCAGCGTTGAGAGTGGAAACACCATATATTTT. Translation: CSVESGNTIYF. The full variable domain, with the rest looked up from reference TRBV29-1 and TRBJ1-3, is SAVISQKPSRDICQRGTSLTIQCQVDSQVTMMFWYRQQPGQSLTLIATANQGSEATYESGFVIDKFPISRPNLTFSTLTVSNMSPEDSSIYLCSVESGNTIYFGEGSWLTVV.

The V and J genes are TRBV3-1 (or the pseudogene TRBV3-2) and TRBJ1-1; no firm D call. The CDR3 has 15 amino acids. Per the germline V gene, CDR1 is LGHDT and CDR2 is YNNKEL (reference sequence). The V end lost 3 bases, the J end lost 1 base, and 12 bases lay between the germline ends. CDR3 protein: CASSQSQVWNTEAFF. The CDR3 coding sequence is TGTGCCAGCAGCCAGTCTCAGGTCTGGAACACTGAAGCTTTCTTT.

The chain employs TRBV18 and TRBJ2-7, with TRBD2 matching 8 bases. Germline V CDR1 and CDR2: KGHSH, LQKENI. V lost 8 bases to trimming and J lost 3 bases; unmatched junction nucleotides: 12. The CDR3 runs 15 residues. CDR3 sequence (DNA): TGTGCCAGCCGTCAAAGCGGGAGACGGAGCTACGAGCAGTACTTC. This gives the protein CASRQSGRRSYEQYF. The whole variable domain, remainder taken from reference TRBV18 and TRBJ2-7, is NAGVMQNPRHLVRRRGQEARLRCSPMKGHSHVYWYRQLPEEGLKFMVYLQKENIIDESGMPKERFSAEFPKEGPSILRIQQVVRGDSAAYFCASRQSGRRSYEQYFGPGTRLTVT.

The J gene is TRBJ1-6, the V gene TRBV4-1; 9 positions match TRBD1. With 0 bases clipped from V and 8 bases from J, the junction kept 5 bases outside the gene matches. Germline-derived CDR1 and CDR2 are MGHRA and YSYEKL. The CDR3 loop spans 16 amino acids. CDR3 nucleotide sequence: TGCGCCAGCAGCCAAGATGGACAGGGGAGGGATTCACCCCTCCACTTT. Its translation is CASSQDGQGRDSPLHF.

The rearrangement links TRBV28 to TRBJ1-2; D remains ambiguous. CDR1 MDHEN and CDR2 SYDVKM come from the germline V gene. This CDR3 is built from 16 residues. Trimming left V 6 bases short and J 4 bases short, with 21 bases between. The CDR3 spells CASSPPGGPMIYGYTF. Here the CDR3 DNA reads TGTGCCAGCAGCCCTCCGGGAGGGCCAATGATCTATGGCTACACCTTC.

J is TRBJ2-7 and V is TRBV6-7, with D perhaps matching TRBD2 (5 bases). TRBV6-7 is annotated as an ORF whose role is uncertain. V lost 2 bases to trimming and J lost 6 bases, with 8 bases between them. CDR3 length: 12 amino acids. DNA of the CDR3: TGTGCCAGCAGTTACGAGGGTAGCGAGCAGTACTTC. This translates into CASSYEGSEQYF.

This chain joins TRBV10-3 and TRBJ1-1; tentatively, D is TRBD1 (6 bases). This CDR3 has 15 residues. V was clipped by 10 bases and J by 5 bases, with 23 bases between them. From germline, CDR1 is ENHRY and CDR2 SYGVKD. CDR3 in DNA: TGTGCCACCATTACCCTTATTTCAGGGGAAACTGAAGCTTTCTTT. This codes for CATITLISGETEAFF.

In nucleotides, the CDR3 is TGTGCCAGCAGCTTGGAGAACACCTACAATGAGCAGTTCTTC. Its translation: CASSLENTYNEQFF. This sequence joins TRBV5-4 and TRBJ2-1; D call uncertain. V was shortened by 0 bases and J by 2 bases, with 6 bases between the two germline ends. Germline V lookup: CDR1 SGHNT, CDR2 YYREEE (reference sequence). The length of the CDR3 is 14 residues.

The rearrangement links TRBV7-8 to TRBJ1-5, with 9 nucleotides matching TRBD1. The CDR3 sequence is 15 residues long. Unmatched junction bases numbered 8, after V lost 5 bases and J lost 6 bases. The germline V gene encodes CDR1 SGHVS and CDR2 FQNEAQ. The DNA of the CDR3 is TGTGCCAGCAGCCTAGGCGGGACAGGGAGTCAGCCCCAGCATTTT. The encoded protein is CASSLGGTGSQPQHF.

This clone was picked up one time. The chain employs TRBV7-6 and TRBJ2-1, with 10 bases aligning to TRBD2. The CDR3 spans 14 residues. Germline trimming cut 11 bases from V and 9 bases from J; bases unmatched to any gene: 13. Germline CDR1 is SGHVS and CDR2 is FNYEAQ. The CDR3 spells CASSGGAREGEQFF. For the CDR3, the DNA is TGTGCCTCGAGCGGGGGGGCCAGGGAGGGTGAGCAGTTCTTC.

The J gene is TRBJ1-2, the V gene TRBV3-1 (or the pseudogene TRBV3-2), with D unresolved. Germline V gene data show CDR1 as LGHDT and CDR2 as YNNKEL (reference sequence). The V end was cut by 0 bases, the J end by 4 bases, with 12 bases between. The CDR3 consists of 15 residues. The CDR3 coding sequence is TGTGCCAGCAGCCAAGAGGCAGGATATTCCTATGGCTACACCTTC. It encodes CASSQEAGYSYGYTF.

The chain has TRBV4-1 and TRBJ2-3, with TRBD2 matching 14 bases. The CDR3 has 19 residues. V lost 1 base, J lost 0 bases, and 6 bases stayed unmatched. Germline-derived CDR1 and CDR2 are MGHRA and YSYEKL. This chain's CDR3 is CASSQVVTSGGASTDTQYF. The CDR3 coding sequence is TGCGCCAGCAGCCAAGTTGTGACTAGCGGGGGGGCGAGCACAGATACGCAGTATTTT.

The chain uses TRBV6-5 and TRBJ2-3; 10 positions agree with TRBD1. With 11 bases clipped from V and 4 bases from J, the junction kept 9 bases outside the gene matches. This CDR3 has 14 residues. Germline CDR1 is MNHEY and CDR2 is SVGAGI. The CDR3 nucleotides read TGTGCCGGGGGACGACAGGGGGCCTCAGATACGCAGTATTTT. This codes for CAGGRQGASDTQYF.

The J gene is TRBJ1-1, the V gene TRBV9; D ambiguous. The germline V gene has CDR1 SGDLS and CDR2 YYNGEE. The CDR3 consists of 14 residues. V was shortened by 0 bases and J by 2 bases, with 8 bases between the two germline ends. The CDR3 sequence: CASSVGRFNTEAFF. Here the CDR3 DNA reads TGTGCCAGCAGCGTAGGTCGTTTCAACACTGAAGCTTTCTTT. Full variable domain (outside the CDR3, taken from reference TRBV9 and TRBJ1-1): DSGVTQTPKHLITATGQRVTLRCSPRSGDLSVYWYQQSLDQGLQFLIQYYNGEERAKGNILERFSAQQFPDLHSELNLSSLELGDSALYFCASSVGRFNTEAFFGQGTRLTVV.

V usage is TRBV11-2 and J usage is TRBJ2-1, with 11 bases identical to TRBD2. The length of the CDR3 is 17 residues. The V segment lost 0 bases and the J segment 0 bases; nucleotides outside the gene matches: 1. CDR1 and CDR2 (germline): SGHAT, FQNNGV. The CDR3 region is CASSLELAGVSYNEQFF. CDR3 coding DNA: TGTGCCAGCAGCTTAGAACTAGCGGGAGTCTCCTACAATGAGCAGTTCTTC.

This clone has only one observation. The chain is built from TRBV27 and TRBJ1-2; D is undetermined. The V end was cut by 2 bases, the J end by 8 bases, with 21 bases between. The germline gives CDR1 MNHEY, CDR2 SMNVEV (reference sequence). There are 16 residues in the CDR3. As DNA, the CDR3 is TGTGCCAGCAGTTTAAAAGACAATGTCGGGCTCTACGGCTACACCTTC. Translated, it gives CASSLKDNVGLYGYTF.